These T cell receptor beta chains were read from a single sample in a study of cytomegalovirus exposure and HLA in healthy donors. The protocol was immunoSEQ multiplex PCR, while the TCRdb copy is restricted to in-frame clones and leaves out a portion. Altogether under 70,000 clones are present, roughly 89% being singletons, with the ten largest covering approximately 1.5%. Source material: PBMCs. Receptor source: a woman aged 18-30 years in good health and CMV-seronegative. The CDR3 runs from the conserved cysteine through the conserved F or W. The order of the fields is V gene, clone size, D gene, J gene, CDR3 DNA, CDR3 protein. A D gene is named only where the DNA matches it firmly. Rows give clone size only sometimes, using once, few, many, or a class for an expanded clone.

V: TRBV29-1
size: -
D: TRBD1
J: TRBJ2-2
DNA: TGCAGCGCCAGGACAGGGAACACCGGGGAGCTGTTTTTT
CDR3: CSARTGNTGELFF

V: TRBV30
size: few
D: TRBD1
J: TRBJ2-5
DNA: TGTGCCTGGACTTACAGGGGGCCCGAGACCCAGTACTTC
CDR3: CAWTYRGPETQYF

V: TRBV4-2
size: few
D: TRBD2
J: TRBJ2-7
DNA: TGTGCCAGCGGCGGGGGACTAGCGGGAAGTAACGAGCAGTACTTC
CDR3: CASGGGLAGSNEQYF

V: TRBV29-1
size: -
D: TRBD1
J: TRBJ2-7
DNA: TGCAGCGTTTTTTCGCCGGGACAGTACGAGCAGTACTTC
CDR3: CSVFSPGQYEQYF

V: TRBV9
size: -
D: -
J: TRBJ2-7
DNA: TGTGCCAGCAGCGTAGGGGGGGGCACCGGGTGGGAGCAGTACTTC
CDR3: CASSVGGGTGWEQYF

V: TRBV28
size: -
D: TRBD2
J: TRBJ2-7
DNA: TGTGCCAGCAGTTGGACTAGCGGGAGGTCTTACGAGCAGTACTTC
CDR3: CASSWTSGRSYEQYF

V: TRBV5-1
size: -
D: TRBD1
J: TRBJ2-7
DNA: TGCGCCAGCAGCTTAAGGACAGGGGGCGACGAGCAGTACTTC
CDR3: CASSLRTGGDEQYF

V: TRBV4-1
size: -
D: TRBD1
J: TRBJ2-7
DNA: TGCGCCAGCAGCCAAGATATAACAGGGGGTTGGAACGAGCAGTACTTC
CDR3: CASSQDITGGWNEQYF

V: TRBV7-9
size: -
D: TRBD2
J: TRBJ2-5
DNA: TGTGCCAGCAGCTTAGCCCCGGCAGCGGGAGTGGAGACCCAGTACTTC
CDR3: CASSLAPAAGVETQYF

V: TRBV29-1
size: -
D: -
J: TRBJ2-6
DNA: TGCAGCACAAGCCAGGCGGGGCCTGGGGCCAACGTCCTGACTTTC
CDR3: CSTSQAGPGANVLTF

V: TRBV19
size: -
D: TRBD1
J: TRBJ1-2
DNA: TGTGCCAGTAGTAAAGGGACAGGGTATGGCTACACCTTC
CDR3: CASSKGTGYGYTF

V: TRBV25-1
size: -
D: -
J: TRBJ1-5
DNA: TGTGCCAGCAGTGGACCCTTAACAGGGTTCAATCAGCCCCAGCATTTT
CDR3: CASSGPLTGFNQPQHF

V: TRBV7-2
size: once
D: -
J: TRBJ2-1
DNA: TGTGCCAGCAGCTTACTAGGCCCCTACAATGAGCAGTTCTTC
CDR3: CASSLLGPYNEQFF

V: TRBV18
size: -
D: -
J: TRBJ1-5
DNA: TGTGCCAGCTCCGGTTCGGGGGGCATCAATCAGCCCCAGCATTTT
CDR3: CASSGSGGINQPQHF

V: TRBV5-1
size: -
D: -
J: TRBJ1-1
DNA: TGCGCCAGCAGCTTGGGGCACAGGGTAGGGGTAAGCGGGAACACTGAAGCTTTCTTT
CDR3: CASSLGHRVGVSGNTEAFF

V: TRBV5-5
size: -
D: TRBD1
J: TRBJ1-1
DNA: TGTGCCAGCAGCTATAGAAGTGACAGGGTTGGAGCTTTCTTT
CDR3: CASSYRSDRVGAFF

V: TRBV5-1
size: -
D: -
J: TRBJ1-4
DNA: TGCGCCAGCAGCTTGGCCGGGGTTAATGAAAAACTGTTTTTT
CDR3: CASSLAGVNEKLFF

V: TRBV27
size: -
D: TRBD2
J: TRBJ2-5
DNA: TGTGCCAGCAGTCCCAGCCTTTGGGCGGGAGGGCCGGAGACCCAGTACTTC
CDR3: CASSPSLWAGGPETQYF

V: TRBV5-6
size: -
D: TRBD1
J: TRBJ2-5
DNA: TGTGCCAGCAGCCCACAGGGGGGAGAGACCCAGTACTTC
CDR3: CASSPQGGETQYF

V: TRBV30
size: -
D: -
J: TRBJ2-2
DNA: TGTGCTTGGAGGAGTTCGAACACCGGGGAGCTGTTTTTT
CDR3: CAWRSSNTGELFF

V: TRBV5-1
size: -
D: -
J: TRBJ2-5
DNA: TGCGCCAGCAGCTTGGAAGGGGATCAAGAGACCCAGTACTTC
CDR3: CASSLEGDQETQYF

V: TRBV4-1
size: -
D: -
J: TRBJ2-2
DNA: TGCGCCAGCAGCCCGAGGGCCACCGGGGAGCTGTTTTTT
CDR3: CASSPRATGELFF

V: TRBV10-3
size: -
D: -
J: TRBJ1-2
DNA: TGTGCCACCGAGGACAGCTATGGCTACACCTTC
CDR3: CATEDSYGYTF

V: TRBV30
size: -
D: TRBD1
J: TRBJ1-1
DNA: TGTGCCTGGGGGGGACAGGAGGTTTCCGCTTTCTTT
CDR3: CAWGGQEVSAFF

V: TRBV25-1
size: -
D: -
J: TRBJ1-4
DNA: TGTGCCAGCAGGAATTCGGGGAGAACTAATGAAAAACTGTTTTTT
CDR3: CASRNSGRTNEKLFF

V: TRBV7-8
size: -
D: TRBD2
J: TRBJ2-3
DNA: TGTGCCAGCAGCTTAGATCCTAGCGGGAGGGCCAGGGGGTTAGATACGCAGTATTTT
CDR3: CASSLDPSGRARGLDTQYF

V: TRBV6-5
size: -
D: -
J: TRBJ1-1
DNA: TGTGCCAGCAGTGAAAGAGGGAACACTGAAGCTTTCTTT
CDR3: CASSERGNTEAFF

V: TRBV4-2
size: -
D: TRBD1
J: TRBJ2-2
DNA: TGTGCCAGCAGGCCGGGACAGGGCACCGGGGAGCTGTTTTTT
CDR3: CASRPGQGTGELFF

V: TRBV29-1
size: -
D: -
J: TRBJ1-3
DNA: TGCAGCGTTGACAGGGCCAACACCATATATTTT
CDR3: CSVDRANTIYF

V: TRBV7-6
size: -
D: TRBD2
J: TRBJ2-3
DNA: TGTGCCAGCAGCACCGTGGGAGGGGGACTAGCGGGAGTATGGCAGTATTTT
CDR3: CASSTVGGGLAGVWQYF

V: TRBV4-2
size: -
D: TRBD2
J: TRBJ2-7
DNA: TGTGCCAGCAGCCAATTTTGGGAGGGGCTAAGGAACGAGCAGTACTTC
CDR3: CASSQFWEGLRNEQYF

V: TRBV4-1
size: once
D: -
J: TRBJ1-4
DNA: TGCGCCAGCAGCCAAGCTCCAGGGGTTGATGGTGAAAAACTGTTTTTT
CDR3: CASSQAPGVDGEKLFF

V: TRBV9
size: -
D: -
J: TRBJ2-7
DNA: TGTGCCAGCAGCGTAGGGTCAGGGCGGCCCTACGAGCAGTACTTC
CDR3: CASSVGSGRPYEQYF

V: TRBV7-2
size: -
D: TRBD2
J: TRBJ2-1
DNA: TGTGCCAGCAGCTTTCCGGGACTAGCCCAGTTCTTC
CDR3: CASSFPGLAQFF

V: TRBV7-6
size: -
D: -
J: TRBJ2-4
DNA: TGTGCCAGCAGCTTTTTGGGGCCCCTAAAGAGACACATTCAGTACTTC
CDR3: CASSFLGPLKRHIQYF

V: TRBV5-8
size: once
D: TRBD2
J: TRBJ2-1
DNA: TGTGCCAGCTCCAAGACTAGCGGGAGGGCCGGGGAGCAGTTCTTC
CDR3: CASSKTSGRAGEQFF

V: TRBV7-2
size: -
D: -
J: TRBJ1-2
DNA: TGTGCCAGCAGCACGAGGGCCTATGGCTACACCTTC
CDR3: CASSTRAYGYTF